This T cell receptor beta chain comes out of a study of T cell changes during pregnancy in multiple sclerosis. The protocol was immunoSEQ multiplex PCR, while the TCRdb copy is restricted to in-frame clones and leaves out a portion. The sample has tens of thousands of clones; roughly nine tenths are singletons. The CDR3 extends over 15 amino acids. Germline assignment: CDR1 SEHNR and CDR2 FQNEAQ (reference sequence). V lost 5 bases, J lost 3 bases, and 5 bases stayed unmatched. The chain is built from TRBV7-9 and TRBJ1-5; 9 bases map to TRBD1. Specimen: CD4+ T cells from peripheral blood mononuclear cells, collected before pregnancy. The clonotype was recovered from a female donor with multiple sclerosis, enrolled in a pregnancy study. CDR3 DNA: TGTGCCAGCAGCGGACAGGGGACACCCAATCAGCCCCAGCATTTT. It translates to CASSGQGTPNQPQHF.